This TCR beta chain emerged from a study of shared clonotypes between healthy human individuals. At the level of the study: Per-donor plates numbered three CD4 naive, three CD4 memory, two CD8 naive and one CD8 memory.

The naive CD8 fraction comprised CD45RO-negative cells positively selected for CCR7 and excluded terminally differentiated effector memory CD45RA+ cells. Each of the donors was a healthy adult who was HIV-negative and had not had a recent acute infection or vaccination. Generated by immunoSEQ multiplex PCR, the TCRdb table keeps only in-frame clones and is missing some. The data show about 2.1 million clones, around 93% seen once. Note on this clone: The same CDR3 can be traced to other DNA sequences in this sample.

With 3 bases clipped from V and 1 base from J, the junction kept 0 bases outside the gene matches. The CDR3 runs 14 residues. CDR1 is MNHEY, CDR2 SMNVEV, per germline (reference sequence). The chain recombines TRBV27 with TRBJ1-5; 7 bases are a match to TRBD1. The sequenced sample was naive CD8+ T cells from PBMCs. This receptor was obtained from a man aged 18 to 29 in good health. Some clones in this sample may be carry-over from other donors' samples. This CDR3 is CASSLTGSNQPQHF. CDR3 bases: TGTGCCAGCAGTTTGACAGGGAGCAATCAGCCCCAGCATTTT.